Listed below are T cell receptor beta chains from one sample, sequenced in a study of CXCR3-negative and CXCR3-positive naive CD8 T cells. Each CDR3 protein gets one entry in TCRdb, which reprocessed the 5' RACE reads and gives no DNA. Its table lists 56,000 or so distinct CDR3 sequences. The sample comprised memory CD8+ T cells from blood. The receptors were sampled from a human donor in good health. Some clones in this sample may be carry-over from other donors' samples. Each CDR3 is given with its conserved first and last residue. Each record gives: J gene, V gene, CDR3 protein.

TRBJ2-1 TRBV5-1 CASGTRGISNEQFF
TRBJ2-3 TRBV10-3 CAITPTGSTDTQYF
TRBJ2-3 TRBV9 CASSGGVRDTQYF
TRBJ2-7 TRBV27 CASSQGGSLREQYF
TRBJ2-2 TRBV4-1 CASSLQSSTGELFF
TRBJ2-7 TRBV27 CASSFGYEQYF
TRBJ2-5 TRBV6-2/TRBV6-3 CASSYGTSGSHETQYF
TRBJ2-1 TRBV7-7 CASSSHSGVEQFF
TRBJ2-7 TRBV7-9 CASSSEGASREQYF
TRBJ2-5 TRBV12-3/TRBV12-4 CASINSDRGLGETQYF
TRBJ2-5 TRBV15 CATSRATEGGDRETQYF
TRBJ2-1 TRBV12-3/TRBV12-4 CASISGSYNEQFF
TRBJ1-5 TRBV21-1 CASSKARTGSNQPQHF
TRBJ2-1 TRBV29-1 CSGLANNEQFF
TRBJ2-3 TRBV12-3/TRBV12-4 CASSLYGSEVDRDTQYF
TRBJ2-1 TRBV11-3 CASSFGLRVYNEQFF
TRBJ2-7 TRBV4-2 CASSQGRGELDEQYF
TRBJ1-2 TRBV29-1 CSVDVRGPYYGYTF
TRBJ1-3 TRBV28 CASSLADSKNTIYF
TRBJ2-7 TRBV20-1 CSARDVQGGEQYF
TRBJ2-1 TRBV12-3/TRBV12-4 CASSSPGQGVNEQFF
TRBJ2-2 TRBV12-3/TRBV12-4 CASTGGETGELFF
TRBJ2-3 TRBV6-5 CASSYRGGATTDTQYF
TRBJ2-5 TRBV7-2 CASSLVASWGRETQYF
TRBJ2-3 TRBV7-7 CASSSRLAGGHFTDTQYF
TRBJ2-3 TRBV28 CAGSFRGTTTDTQYF
TRBJ2-5 TRBV7-9 CASSPRDREETQYF
TRBJ2-1 TRBV5-1 CASSWDLANEQFF
TRBJ2-7 TRBV28 CTSSLFKSSSYEQYF
TRBJ2-7 TRBV29-1 CSVEDWEEGGAYEQYF
TRBJ2-5 TRBV5-1 CASSFSTYAPYEQYF
TRBJ1-1 TRBV5-1 CASSLDREIPEAFF
TRBJ1-2 TRBV29-1 CSVSTTTGYGYTF
TRBJ2-1 TRBV29-1 CSVEQAGVSYNEQFF
TRBJ1-5 TRBV20-1 CSASSGNQPQHF
TRBJ2-1 TRBV28 CASSLDAGTGGNEQFF
TRBJ1-5 TRBV6-5 CASSYSPNQPQHF
TRBJ1-5 TRBV10-3 CAIAAFGTGYNQPQHF
TRBJ2-7 TRBV20-1 CSARDPYGGYEQYF
TRBJ2-7 TRBV2 CASSPLGTAGKNEQYF
TRBJ2-7 TRBV18 CASSPLVDDVMGQYF
TRBJ2-2 TRBV7-6 CASSQTNNTGELFF
TRBJ2-5 TRBV27 CASSLQSVEYQETQYF
TRBJ2-3 TRBV28 CASSLYDSTDTQYF
TRBJ2-7 TRBV7-2 CASSSWGGPQYEQYF
TRBJ2-1 TRBV21-1 CASRSRNEQFF
TRBJ2-1 TRBV7-3 CASSLSPGVNEQFF
TRBJ2-3 TRBV3-1 CASSAIFGLASDTQYF
TRBJ2-1 TRBV6-2/TRBV6-3 CASSYSSSSTGTSYNEQFF
TRBJ2-7 TRBV27 CASSLWTSGSGEQYF